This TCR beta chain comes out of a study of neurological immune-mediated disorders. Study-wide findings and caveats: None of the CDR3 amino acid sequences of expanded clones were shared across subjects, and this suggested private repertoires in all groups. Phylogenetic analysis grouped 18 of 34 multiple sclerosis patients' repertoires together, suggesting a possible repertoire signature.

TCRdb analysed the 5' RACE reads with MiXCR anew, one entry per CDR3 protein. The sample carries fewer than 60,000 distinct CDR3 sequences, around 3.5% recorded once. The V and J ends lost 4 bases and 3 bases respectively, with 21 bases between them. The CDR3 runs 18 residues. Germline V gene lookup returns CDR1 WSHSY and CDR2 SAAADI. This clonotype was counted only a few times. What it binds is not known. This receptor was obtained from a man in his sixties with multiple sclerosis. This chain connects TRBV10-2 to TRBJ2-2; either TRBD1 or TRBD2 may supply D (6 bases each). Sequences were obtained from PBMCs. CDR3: CASSGRPGGLRDTGELFF. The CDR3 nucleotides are TGCGCCAGCAGTGGACGCCCCGGGGGCCTAAGGGACACCGGGGAGCTGTTTTTT.